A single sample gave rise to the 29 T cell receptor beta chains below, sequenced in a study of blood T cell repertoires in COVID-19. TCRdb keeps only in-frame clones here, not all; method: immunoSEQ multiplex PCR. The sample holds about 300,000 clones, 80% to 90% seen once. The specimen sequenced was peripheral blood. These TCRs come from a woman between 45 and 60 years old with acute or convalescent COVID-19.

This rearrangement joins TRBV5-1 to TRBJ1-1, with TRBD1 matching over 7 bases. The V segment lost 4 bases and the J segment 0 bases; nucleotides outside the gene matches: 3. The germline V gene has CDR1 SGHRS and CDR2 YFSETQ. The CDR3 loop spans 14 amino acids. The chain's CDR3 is CASSRGTVNTEAFF. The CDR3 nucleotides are TGCGCCAGCAGCCGCGGGACAGTGAACACTGAAGCTTTCTTT. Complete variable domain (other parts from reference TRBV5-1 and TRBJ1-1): KAGVTQTPRYLIKTRGQQVTLSCSPISGHRSVSWYQQTPGQGLQFLFEYFSETQRNKGNFPGRFSGRQFSNSRSEMNVSTLELGDSALYLCASSRGTVNTEAFFGQGTRLTVV.

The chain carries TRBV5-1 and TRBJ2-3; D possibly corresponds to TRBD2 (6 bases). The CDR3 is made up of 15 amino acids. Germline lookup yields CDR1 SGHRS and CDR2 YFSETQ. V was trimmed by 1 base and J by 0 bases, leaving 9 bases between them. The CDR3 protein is CASSLISGSTDTQYF. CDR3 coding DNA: TGCGCCAGCAGCTTGATTAGCGGTAGCACAGATACGCAGTATTTT.

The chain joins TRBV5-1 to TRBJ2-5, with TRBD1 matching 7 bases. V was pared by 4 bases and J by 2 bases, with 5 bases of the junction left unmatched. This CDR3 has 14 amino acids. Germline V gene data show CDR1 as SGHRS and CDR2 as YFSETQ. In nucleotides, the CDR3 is TGCGCCAGCAGCGGAGACAGGGCTCAAGAGACCCAGTACTTC. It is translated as CASSGDRAQETQYF.

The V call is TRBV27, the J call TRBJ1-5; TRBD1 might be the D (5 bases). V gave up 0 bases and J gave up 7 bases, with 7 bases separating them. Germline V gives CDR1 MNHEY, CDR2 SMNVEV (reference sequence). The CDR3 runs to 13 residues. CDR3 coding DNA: TGTGCCAGCAGTTTATCAGGGGTCCAGCCCCAGCATTTT. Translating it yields CASSLSGVQPQHF.

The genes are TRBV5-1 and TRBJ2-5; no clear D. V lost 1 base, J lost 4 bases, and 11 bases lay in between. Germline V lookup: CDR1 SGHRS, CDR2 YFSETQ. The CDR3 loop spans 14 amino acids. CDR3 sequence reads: CASSLFPGAETQYF. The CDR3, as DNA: TGCGCCAGCAGCTTGTTTCCAGGCGCAGAGACCCAGTACTTC.

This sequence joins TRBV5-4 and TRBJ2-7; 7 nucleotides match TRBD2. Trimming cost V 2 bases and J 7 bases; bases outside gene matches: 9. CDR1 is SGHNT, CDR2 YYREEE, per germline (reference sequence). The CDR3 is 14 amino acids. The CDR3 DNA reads TGTGCCAGCAGCTTCGGGGGAGGGCCCGGAGAGCAGTACTTC. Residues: CASSFGGGPGEQYF.

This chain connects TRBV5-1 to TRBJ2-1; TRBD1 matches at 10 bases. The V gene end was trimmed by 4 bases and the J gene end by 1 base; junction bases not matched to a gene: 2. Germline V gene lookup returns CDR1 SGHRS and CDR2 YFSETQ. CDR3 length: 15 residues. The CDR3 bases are TGCGCCAGCAGCCAGGGACAGGGGTCCTACAATGAGCAGTTCTTC. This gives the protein CASSQGQGSYNEQFF.

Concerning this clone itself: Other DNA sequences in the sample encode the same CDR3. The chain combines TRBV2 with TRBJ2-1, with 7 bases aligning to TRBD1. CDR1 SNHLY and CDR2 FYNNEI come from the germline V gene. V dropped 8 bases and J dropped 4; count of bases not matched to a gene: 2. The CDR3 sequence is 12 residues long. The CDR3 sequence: CASRDSYNEQFF. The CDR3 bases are TGTGCCAGCCGGGACAGTTACAATGAGCAGTTCTTC.

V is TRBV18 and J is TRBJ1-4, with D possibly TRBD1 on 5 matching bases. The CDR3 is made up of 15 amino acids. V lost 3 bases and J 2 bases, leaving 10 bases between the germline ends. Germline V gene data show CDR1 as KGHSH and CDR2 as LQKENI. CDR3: CASSPTGDTNEKLFF. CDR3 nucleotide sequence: TGTGCCAGCTCACCGACGGGGGATACTAATGAAAAACTGTTTTTT.

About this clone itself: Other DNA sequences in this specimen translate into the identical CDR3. CDR3 residues: CATSDLRDRGGDEQFF. CDR3 coding DNA: TGTGCCACCAGTGATCTCCGGGACAGGGGCGGTGATGAGCAGTTCTTC. This chain links TRBV24-1 with TRBJ2-1, with 10 bases identical to TRBD1. The CDR3 is 16 amino acids. With 3 bases clipped from V and 8 bases from J, the junction kept 9 bases outside the gene matches. Germline CDR1 reads KGHDR; CDR2 reads SFDVKD.

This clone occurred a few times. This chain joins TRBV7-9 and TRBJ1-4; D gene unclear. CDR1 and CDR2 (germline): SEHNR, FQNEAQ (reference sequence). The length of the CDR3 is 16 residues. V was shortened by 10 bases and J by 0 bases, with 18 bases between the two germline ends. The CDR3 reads CATLSKYDATNEKLFF. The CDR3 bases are TGTGCCACCCTATCGAAATATGATGCAACTAATGAAAAACTGTTTTTT.

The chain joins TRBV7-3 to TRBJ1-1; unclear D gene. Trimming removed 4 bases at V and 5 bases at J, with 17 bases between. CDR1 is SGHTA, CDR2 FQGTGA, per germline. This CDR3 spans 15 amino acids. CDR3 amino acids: CASSSSPGLVTEAFF. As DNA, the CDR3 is TGTGCCAGCAGCTCCTCGCCGGGTTTGGTGACTGAAGCTTTCTTT.

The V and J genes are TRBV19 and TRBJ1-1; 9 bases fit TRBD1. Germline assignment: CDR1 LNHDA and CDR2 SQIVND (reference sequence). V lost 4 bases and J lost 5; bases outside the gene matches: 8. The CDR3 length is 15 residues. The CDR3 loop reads CASSTSRQGETEAFF. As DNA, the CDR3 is TGTGCCAGTAGTACGTCGAGACAGGGGGAAACTGAAGCTTTCTTT.

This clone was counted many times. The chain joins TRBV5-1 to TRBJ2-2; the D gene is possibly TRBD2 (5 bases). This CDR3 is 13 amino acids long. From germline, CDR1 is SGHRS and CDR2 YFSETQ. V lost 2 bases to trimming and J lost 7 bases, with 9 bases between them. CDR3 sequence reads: CASSLNEGGELFF. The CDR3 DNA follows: TGCGCCAGCAGCTTAAATGAGGGCGGGGAGCTGTTTTTT.

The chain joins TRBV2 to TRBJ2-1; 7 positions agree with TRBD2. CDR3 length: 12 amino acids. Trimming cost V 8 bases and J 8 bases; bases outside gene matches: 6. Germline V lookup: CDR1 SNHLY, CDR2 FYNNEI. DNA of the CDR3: TGTGCCAGCGGGCGGGAGTTCGATGAGCAGTTCTTC. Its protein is CASGREFDEQFF.

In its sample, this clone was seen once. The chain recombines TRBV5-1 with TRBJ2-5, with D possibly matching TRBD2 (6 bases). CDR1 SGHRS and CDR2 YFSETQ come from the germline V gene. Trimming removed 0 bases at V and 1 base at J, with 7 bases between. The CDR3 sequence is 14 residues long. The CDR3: CASSLGRGQETQYF. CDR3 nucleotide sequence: TGCGCCAGCAGCTTGGGGAGGGGCCAAGAGACCCAGTACTTC.

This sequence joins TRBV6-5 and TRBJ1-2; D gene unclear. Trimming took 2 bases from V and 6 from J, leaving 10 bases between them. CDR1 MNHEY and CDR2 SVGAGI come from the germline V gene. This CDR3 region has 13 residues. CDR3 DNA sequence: TGTGCCAGCAGTTACGCGCGAGAGGATGGCTACACCTTC. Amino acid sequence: CASSYAREDGYTF.

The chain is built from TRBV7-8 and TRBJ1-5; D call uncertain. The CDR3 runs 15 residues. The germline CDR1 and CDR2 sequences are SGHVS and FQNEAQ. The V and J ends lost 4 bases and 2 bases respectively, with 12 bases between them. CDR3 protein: CASSSVSGGNQPQHF. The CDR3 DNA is TGTGCCAGCAGCTCGGTGAGCGGAGGCAATCAGCCCCAGCATTTT.

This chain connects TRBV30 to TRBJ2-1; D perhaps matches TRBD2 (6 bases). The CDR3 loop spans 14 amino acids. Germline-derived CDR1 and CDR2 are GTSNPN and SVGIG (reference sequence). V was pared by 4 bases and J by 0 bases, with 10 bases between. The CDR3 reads CAWTVGSSYNEQFF. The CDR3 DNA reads TGTGCCTGGACTGTCGGGAGCTCCTACAATGAGCAGTTCTTC.

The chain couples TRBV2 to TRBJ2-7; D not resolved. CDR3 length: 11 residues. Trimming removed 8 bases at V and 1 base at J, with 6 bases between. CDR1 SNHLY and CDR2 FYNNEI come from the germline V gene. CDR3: CASSPSYEQYF. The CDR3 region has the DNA TGTGCCAGCTCCCCATCCTACGAGCAGTACTTC.

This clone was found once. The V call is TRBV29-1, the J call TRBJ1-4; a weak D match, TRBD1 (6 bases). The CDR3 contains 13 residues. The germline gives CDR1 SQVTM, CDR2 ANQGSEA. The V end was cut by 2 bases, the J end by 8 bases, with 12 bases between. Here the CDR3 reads CSVERDNEEKLFF. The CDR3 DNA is TGCAGCGTTGAAAGGGACAACGAAGAAAAACTGTTTTTT.

The CDR3 here is CASSPGNSNQPQHF. The CDR3 DNA is TGTGCCAGCAGCCCCGGGAATAGCAATCAGCCCCAGCATTTT. V is TRBV3-1 (or the pseudogene TRBV3-2) and J is TRBJ1-5; D remains unclear. CDR1 LGHDT and CDR2 YNNKEL come from the germline V gene (reference sequence). This CDR3 is built from 14 residues. V was cut by 4 bases and J by 0 bases, with 7 bases left in between.

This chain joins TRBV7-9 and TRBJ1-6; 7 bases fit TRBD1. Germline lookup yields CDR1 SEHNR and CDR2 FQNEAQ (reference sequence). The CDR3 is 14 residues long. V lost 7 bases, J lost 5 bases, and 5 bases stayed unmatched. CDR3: CASNSGTDNSPLHF. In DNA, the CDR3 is TGTGCCAGCAACTCCGGGACAGATAATTCACCCCTCCACTTT.

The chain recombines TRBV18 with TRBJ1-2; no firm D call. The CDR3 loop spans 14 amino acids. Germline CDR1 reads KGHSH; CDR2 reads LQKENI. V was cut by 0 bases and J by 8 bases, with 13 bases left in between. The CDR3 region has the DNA TGTGCCAGCTCACCACCTTCCAGTTCGATCGGCTACACCTTC. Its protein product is CASSPPSSSIGYTF.

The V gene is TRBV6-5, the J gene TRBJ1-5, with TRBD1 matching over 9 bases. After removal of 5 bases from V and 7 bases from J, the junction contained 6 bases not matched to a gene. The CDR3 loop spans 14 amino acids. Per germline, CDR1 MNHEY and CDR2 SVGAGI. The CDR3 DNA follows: TGTGCCAGCAGTCGGACAGGGGACAGCCAGCCCCAGCATTTT. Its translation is CASSRTGDSQPQHF.

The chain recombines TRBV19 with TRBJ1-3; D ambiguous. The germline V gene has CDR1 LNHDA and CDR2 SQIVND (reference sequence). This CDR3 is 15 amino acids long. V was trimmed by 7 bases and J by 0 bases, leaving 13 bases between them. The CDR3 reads CASTDLGGSGNTIYF. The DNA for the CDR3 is TGTGCCAGTACCGATTTAGGAGGCTCTGGAAACACCATATATTTT.

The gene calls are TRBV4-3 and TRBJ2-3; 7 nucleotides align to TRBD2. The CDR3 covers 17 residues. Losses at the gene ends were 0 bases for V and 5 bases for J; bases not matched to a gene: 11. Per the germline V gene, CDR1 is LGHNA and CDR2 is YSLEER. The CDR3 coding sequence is TGCGCCAGCAGCCAAGACTACAAACACCCTAGCGGAGATACGCAGTATTTT. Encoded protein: CASSQDYKHPSGDTQYF.

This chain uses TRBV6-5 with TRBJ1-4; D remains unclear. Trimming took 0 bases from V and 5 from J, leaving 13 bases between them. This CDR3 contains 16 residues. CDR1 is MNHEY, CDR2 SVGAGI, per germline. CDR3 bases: TGTGCCAGCAGTTACTCGATAAACAGCCTAAATGAAAAACTGTTTTTT. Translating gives CASSYSINSLNEKLFF.

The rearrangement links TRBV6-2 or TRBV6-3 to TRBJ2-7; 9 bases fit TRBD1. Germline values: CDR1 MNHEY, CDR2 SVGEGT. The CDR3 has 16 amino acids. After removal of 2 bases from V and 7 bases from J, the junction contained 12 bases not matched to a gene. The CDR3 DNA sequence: TGTGCCAGCAGTTACGAAACCGGGACAGGGATCCTAGAGCAGTACTTC. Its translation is CASSYETGTGILEQYF.